The 16 T cell receptor beta chains presented below share a single source sample, sequenced in a study of CD4 T cells in relation to SARS-CoV-2 and coronaviruses. Sequencing was performed with immunoSEQ multiplex PCR; in TCRdb, only in-frame clones are kept and a portion is missing. This repertoire shows around 35,000 clones, approximately 82% found once; its top ten account for 3.5% to 5.5%. Antigens for these TCRs are unknown. The sample comprised naive CD4+ T cells from PBMCs, cultured in vitro. The subset denotes: naive CD4+ T cells isolated by negative enrichment. The receptors shown here come from an adult with COVID-19.

The chain is built from TRBV6-6 and TRBJ1-1; D remains ambiguous. Germline CDR1 MNHNY, CDR2 SVGAGI (reference sequence). The CDR3 loop spans 16 amino acids. The germline V and J ends were trimmed by 6 bases and 0 bases, with 17 bases remaining between them. CDR3 loop: CASRNPATGMNTEAFF. Written as DNA, the CDR3 is TGTGCCAGCAGAAACCCCGCGACGGGGATGAACACTGAAGCTTTCTTT.

The rearrangement uses TRBV7-3 and TRBJ2-1; maybe TRBD2 (6 bases). Germline V lookup: CDR1 SGHTA, CDR2 FQGTGA. Trimming stripped 1 base from V and 2 bases from J, with 9 bases between. The length of the CDR3 is 15 residues. The CDR3 region has the DNA TGTGCCAGCAGCTTAATGGGAGGAACCTACAATGAGCAGTTCTTC. Its protein is CASSLMGGTYNEQFF.

This clone was counted between two and nine times. The chain links TRBV18 to TRBJ1-5; no firm D call. With 1 base removed from V and 0 bases from J, the gap between germline ends came to 13 bases. There are 17 residues in the CDR3. From germline, CDR1 is KGHSH and CDR2 LQKENI. The CDR3 coding sequence is TGTGCCAGCTCACCACTACCGGTGACGGATAGCAATCAGCCCCAGCATTTT. Protein: CASSPLPVTDSNQPQHF.

This clone was detected once. The chain couples TRBV28 to TRBJ1-3; D might be TRBD1 (5 bases). V was cut by 1 base and J by 1 base, with 14 bases left in between. Per the germline V gene, CDR1 is MDHEN and CDR2 is SYDVKM. The CDR3 spans 17 residues. The CDR3 bases are TGTGCCAGCAGTTTATTTTCTGGACAATCTTCTGGAAACACCATATATTTT. Translation: CASSLFSGQSSGNTIYF.

V is TRBV29-1 and J is TRBJ2-1, with TRBD2 matching over 12 bases. Germline CDR1 reads SQVTM; CDR2 reads ANQGSEA. The ends lost 3 bases at V and 4 bases at J; junction bases unmatched: 10. This CDR3 is built from 17 residues. CDR3 region: CSVESSGRAGKYNEQFF. The CDR3 bases are TGCAGCGTTGAGTCTAGCGGGAGGGCCGGGAAGTACAATGAGCAGTTCTTC.

The rearrangement joins TRBV19 to TRBJ2-3, with D unresolved. Trimming cost V 7 bases and J 1 base, with 9 bases left between them. CDR1 and CDR2 (germline): LNHDA, SQIVND (reference sequence). This CDR3 spans 13 amino acids. The CDR3 DNA reads TGTGCCAGTATCTCGAGCCGCACAGATACGCAGTATTTT. Its translation is CASISSRTDTQYF.

The V and J genes are TRBV24-1 and TRBJ2-3; no clear D. V lost 0 bases and J lost 6, with 9 bases in between. Germline V gene lookup returns CDR1 KGHDR and CDR2 SFDVKD. This CDR3 contains 14 residues. Written as DNA, the CDR3 is TGTGCCACCAGTGATTTGATCATTCCTGATACGCAGTATTTT. It specifies CATSDLIIPDTQYF.

V gene TRBV18 combines with J gene TRBJ1-5; D not certain. The V end lost 6 bases, the J end lost 3 bases, and 12 bases lay between the germline ends. Germline CDR1 KGHSH, CDR2 LQKENI. This CDR3 has 14 residues. The CDR3 here is CASSRAGNNQPQHF. CDR3 DNA sequence: TGTGCCAGCTCTCGCGCCGGGAACAATCAGCCCCAGCATTTT.

The rearrangement links TRBV24-1 to TRBJ1-1, with D perhaps TRBD1 (5 bases). V lost 9 bases to trimming and J lost 1 base, with 14 bases between them. Germline V gene sequence: CDR1 KGHDR, CDR2 SFDVKD. The CDR3 sequence is 14 residues long. The CDR3 is CATATGTANTEAFF. CDR3 nucleotide sequence: TGTGCCACCGCTACCGGGACGGCGAACACTGAAGCTTTCTTT.

V usage is TRBV7-8 and J usage is TRBJ2-2; TRBD1 aligns across 7 bases. The V and J ends lost 7 bases and 5 bases, in that order; junction bases with no gene match: 4. CDR1 SGHVS and CDR2 FQNEAQ come from the germline V gene. There are 13 residues in the CDR3. CDR3 sequence reads: CASKGAGTGELFF. The CDR3 nucleotides are TGTGCCAGCAAGGGGGCCGGGACCGGGGAGCTGTTTTTT. The whole variable domain, remainder taken from reference TRBV7-8 and TRBJ2-2, is GAGVSQSPRYKVAKRGQDVALRCDPISGHVSLFWYQQALGQGPEFLTYFQNEAQLDKSGLPSDRFFAERPEGSVSTLKIQRTQQEDSAVYLCASKGAGTGELFFGEGSRLTVL.

The rearrangement uses TRBV6-5 and TRBJ1-1, with 8 nucleotides matching TRBD1. CDR1 and CDR2 from the germline V gene are MNHEY and SVGAGI. V gave up 6 bases and J gave up 1 base; unmatched junction bases: 4. CDR3 length equals 14 residues. The CDR3 bases are TGTGCCAGCAGACCCGGGACAGGGAACACTGAAGCTTTCTTT. This sequence encodes CASRPGTGNTEAFF.

This clone was counted once. V usage is TRBV27 and J usage is TRBJ2-1, with TRBD1 matching 9 bases. This CDR3 comprises 15 residues. With 5 bases clipped from V and 8 bases from J, the junction kept 10 bases outside the gene matches. Per germline, CDR1 MNHEY and CDR2 SMNVEV (reference sequence). The CDR3 region has the DNA TGTGCCAGCAGTACCAGGACAGGGGAGGGGGATGAGCAGTTCTTC. It yields the protein CASSTRTGEGDEQFF.

V and J are TRBV19 and TRBJ2-3; D remains unclear. Germline V gives CDR1 LNHDA, CDR2 SQIVND (reference sequence). There are 13 residues in the CDR3. Deletions cut 8 bases from V and 2 bases from J, with 11 bases between. CDR3 nucleotide sequence: TGTGCCAGTGCTGGGCGCGACACAGATACGCAGTATTTT. It yields the protein CASAGRDTDTQYF.

This chain links TRBV7-2 with TRBJ2-7; 7 positions match TRBD2. Trimming cost V 2 bases and J 3 bases; bases outside gene matches: 7. The V gene's germline CDR1 is SGHTA and CDR2 FQGNSA. The CDR3 sequence is 15 residues long. In nucleotides, the CDR3 is TGTGCCAGCAGCTTACATCCAGCTAGCGGCTACGAGCAGTACTTC. It specifies CASSLHPASGYEQYF.

The V call is TRBV7-9, the J call TRBJ2-3, with a weak D call TRBD1 (5 bases). This CDR3 contains 15 residues. Germline V lookup: CDR1 SEHNR, CDR2 FQNEAQ (reference sequence). Trimming pared 4 bases from V and 0 bases from J, leaving 11 bases between. The chain's CDR3 is CASSSTGVSTDTQYF. In DNA form, the CDR3 reads TGTGCCAGCAGCTCAACAGGAGTCAGCACAGATACGCAGTATTTT.

The chain uses TRBV29-1 and TRBJ2-1; possibly TRBD1 for D (5 bases). CDR3 size: 12 residues. Germline CDR1 and CDR2: SQVTM and ANQGSEA. V was pared by 7 bases and J by 4 bases, with 11 bases between. The CDR3, as DNA: TGCAGCGCGGATCAGGGTTACAATGAGCAGTTCTTC. Translation gives CSADQGYNEQFF.